The rows below give T cell receptor beta chains drawn from one sample of a study of blood T cells in healthy people across ages. TCRdb called the 5' RACE reads again in MiXCR, with one record for every CDR3 protein. The data contain about 1.1 million distinct CDR3 sequences, 35% to 45% of them singletons. The specimen sequenced was blood. The receptors here all came from a man aged 18 to 35 in good health. CDR3s include the opening cysteine and the closing phenylalanine or tryptophan. Fields, in order: D gene, V gene, J gene, clone size, CDR3 DNA, CDR3 protein. D genes are given only for firm matches. Clone size is not always given. Where it is, it says once, few, many or a class for expanded clones.

-,TRBV7-2,TRBJ2-5,-,TGTGCCAGCAGGATTTGGGACGGACAAGAGACCCAGTACTTC,CASRIWDGQETQYF
TRBD1,TRBV12-3/TRBV12-4,TRBJ1-2,-,TGTGCCAGCAGTCCGGACAGGGTTCAGGACTATGGCTACACCTTC,CASSPDRVQDYGYTF
-,TRBV7-2,TRBJ1-1,few,TGTGCCAGCAGCACCTCGGAGGGATCGAACACTGAAGCTTTCTTT,CASSTSEGSNTEAFF
-,TRBV7-2,TRBJ2-7,-,TGTGCCAGCAGCTTAGGTGGGGGCGAGGGCGAGCAGTACTTC,CASSLGGGEGEQYF
-,TRBV4-1,TRBJ1-1,many,TGCGCCAGCAGCCAAGCGAATCACGCCGGAATCACTGAAGCTTTCTTT,CASSQANHAGITEAFF
TRBD2,TRBV4-1,TRBJ2-3,many,TGCGCCAGCAGCCAAGACGGACTAGCGGGGACAGATACGCAGTATTTT,CASSQDGLAGTDTQYF
TRBD2,TRBV7-6,TRBJ2-5,few,TGTGCCAGCAGCCGCGGGGGGTACCAAGAGACCCAGTACTTC,CASSRGGYQETQYF
-,TRBV5-1,TRBJ1-1,-,TGCGCCAGCAGGTTTCAGGGGTGGACTGAAGCTTTCTTT,CASRFQGWTEAFF
TRBD1,TRBV4-2,TRBJ2-7,-,TGTGCCAGCAGCCAAGACGACAGGGCCTACGAGCAGTACTTC,CASSQDDRAYEQYF
-,TRBV9,TRBJ2-1,-,TGTGCCAGCAGCGGTGAGCGGAGAGCTTACAATGAGCAGTTCTTC,CASSGERRAYNEQFF
-,TRBV6-5,TRBJ2-1,-,TGTGCCAGCAGTTACCCAGGGGTCCGCGCCTACAATGAGCAGTTCTTC,CASSYPGVRAYNEQFF
-,TRBV27,TRBJ1-2,-,TGTGCCAGCAGTCCGCTCGACAGTGAGAACTATGGCTACACCTTC,CASSPLDSENYGYTF
TRBD1,TRBV29-1,TRBJ1-1,-,TGCAGCGTGCAGACAGGGGCTAACACTGAAGCTTTCTTT,CSVQTGANTEAFF
-,TRBV28,TRBJ2-7,few,TGTGCCAGCAGTTACTTTGCGGGGGAGCAGTACTTC,CASSYFAGEQYF
-,TRBV5-6,TRBJ2-1,few,TGTGCCAGCAGCTTTATGGCCGTAGGTGAGCAGTTCTTC,CASSFMAVGEQFF
-,TRBV20-1,TRBJ1-1,once,TGCAGTGCTAGTTACGTAATGAACACTGAAGCTTTCTTT,CSASYVMNTEAFF
TRBD1,TRBV29-1,TRBJ2-5,-,TGCAGCGTTGAAGATAGAGGACAGGGGAATGAGGAGACCCAGTACTTC,CSVEDRGQGNEETQYF
TRBD1,TRBV4-3,TRBJ1-2,-,TGCGCCAGCAGCCAAGATTTGGGACAGGGGTTTAACTATGGCTACACCTTC,CASSQDLGQGFNYGYTF
TRBD1,TRBV5-1,TRBJ2-4,-,TGCGCCAGCAGCTTACAGGGGGCGGACATTCAGTACTTC,CASSLQGADIQYF
-,TRBV20-1,TRBJ1-5,-,TGCAGTGCTAGCCGGCCAGATCATAGCAATCAGCCCCAGCATTTT,CSASRPDHSNQPQHF
-,TRBV20-1,TRBJ1-5,few,TGCAGTGCTAGAGGGCCAGGGATATCCCTTCAGCCCCAGCATTTT,CSARGPGISLQPQHF
-,TRBV4-2,TRBJ1-1,once,TGTGCCAGCAGCCAAGGGGGGCTTGGTGAAGCTTTCTTT,CASSQGGLGEAFF
TRBD2,TRBV11-2,TRBJ2-3,-,TGTGCCAGCAGCTTCCCACTAGCGGGGGGGCAAGATACGCAGTATTTT,CASSFPLAGGQDTQYF